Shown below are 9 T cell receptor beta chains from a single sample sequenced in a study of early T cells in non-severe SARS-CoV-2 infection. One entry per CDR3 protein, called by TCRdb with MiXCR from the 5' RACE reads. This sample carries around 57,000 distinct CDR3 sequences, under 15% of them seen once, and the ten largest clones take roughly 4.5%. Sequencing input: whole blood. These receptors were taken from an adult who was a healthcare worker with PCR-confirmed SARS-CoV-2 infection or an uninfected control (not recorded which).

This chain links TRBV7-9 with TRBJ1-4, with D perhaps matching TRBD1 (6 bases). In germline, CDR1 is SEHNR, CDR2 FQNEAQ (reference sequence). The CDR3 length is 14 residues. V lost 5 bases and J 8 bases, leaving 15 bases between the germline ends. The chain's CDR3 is CASSPGHNGEKLFF. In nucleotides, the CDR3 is TGTGCCAGCAGCCCGGGACACAACGGAGAAAAACTGTTTTTT.

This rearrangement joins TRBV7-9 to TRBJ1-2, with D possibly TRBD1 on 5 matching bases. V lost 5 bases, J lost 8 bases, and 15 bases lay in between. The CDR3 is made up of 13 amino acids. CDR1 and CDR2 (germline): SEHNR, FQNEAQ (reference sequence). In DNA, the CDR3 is TGTGCCAGCAGCCCCCGCGGGGCGAAGGGCTACACCTTC. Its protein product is CASSPRGAKGYTF.

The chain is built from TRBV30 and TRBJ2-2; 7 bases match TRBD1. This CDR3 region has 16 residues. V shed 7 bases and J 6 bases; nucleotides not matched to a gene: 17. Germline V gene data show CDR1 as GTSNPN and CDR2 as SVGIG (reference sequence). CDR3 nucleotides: TGTGCCTCGGCCAGGACAGGCGCTTCTACTGCCGGGGAGCTGTTTTTT. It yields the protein CASARTGASTAGELFF.

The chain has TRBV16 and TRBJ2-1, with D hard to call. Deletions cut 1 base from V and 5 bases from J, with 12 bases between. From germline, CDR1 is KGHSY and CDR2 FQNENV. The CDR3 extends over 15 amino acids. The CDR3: CASSQWLGNDNEQFF. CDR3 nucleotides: TGTGCCAGCAGCCAATGGCTAGGGAACGACAATGAGCAGTTCTTC. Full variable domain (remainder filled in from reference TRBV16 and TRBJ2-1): GEEVAQTPKHLVRGEGQKAKLYCAPIKGHSYVFWYQQVLKNEFKFLISFQNENVFDETGMPKERFSAKCLPNSPCSLEIQATKLEDSAVYFCASSQWLGNDNEQFFGPGTRLTVL.

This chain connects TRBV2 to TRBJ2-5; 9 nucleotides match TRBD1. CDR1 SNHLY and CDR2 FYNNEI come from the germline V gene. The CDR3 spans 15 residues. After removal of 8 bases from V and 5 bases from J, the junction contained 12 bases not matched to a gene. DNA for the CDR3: TGTGCCAGCGGGCAGTTTACAGGGGGCAGGGAGACCCAGTACTTC. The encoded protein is CASGQFTGGRETQYF.

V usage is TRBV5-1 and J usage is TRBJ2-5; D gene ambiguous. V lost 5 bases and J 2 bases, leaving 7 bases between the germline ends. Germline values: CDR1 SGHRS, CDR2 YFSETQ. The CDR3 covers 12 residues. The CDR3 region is CASRVRQETQYF. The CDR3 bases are TGCGCCAGCAGAGTGAGGCAAGAGACCCAGTACTTC.

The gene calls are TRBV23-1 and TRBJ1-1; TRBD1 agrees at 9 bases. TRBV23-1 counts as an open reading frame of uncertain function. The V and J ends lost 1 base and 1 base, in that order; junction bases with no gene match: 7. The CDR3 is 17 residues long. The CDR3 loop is CASSQLGDRVGNTEAFF. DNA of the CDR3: TGCGCCAGCAGTCAATTAGGGGACAGGGTAGGGAACACTGAAGCTTTCTTT.

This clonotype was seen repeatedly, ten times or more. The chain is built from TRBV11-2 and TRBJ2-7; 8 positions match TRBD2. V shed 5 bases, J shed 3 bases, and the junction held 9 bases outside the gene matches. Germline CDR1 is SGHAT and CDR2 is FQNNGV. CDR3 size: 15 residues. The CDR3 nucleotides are TGTGCCAGCAGCATAACAGCGGGGGCCCACTACGAGCAGTACTTC. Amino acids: CASSITAGAHYEQYF.

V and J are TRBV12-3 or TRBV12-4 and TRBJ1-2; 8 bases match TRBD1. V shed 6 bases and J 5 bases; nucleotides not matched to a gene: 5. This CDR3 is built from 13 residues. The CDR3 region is CASSPRQGYGYTF. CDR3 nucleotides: TGTGCCAGCAGCCCTCGACAGGGGTATGGCTACACCTTC.